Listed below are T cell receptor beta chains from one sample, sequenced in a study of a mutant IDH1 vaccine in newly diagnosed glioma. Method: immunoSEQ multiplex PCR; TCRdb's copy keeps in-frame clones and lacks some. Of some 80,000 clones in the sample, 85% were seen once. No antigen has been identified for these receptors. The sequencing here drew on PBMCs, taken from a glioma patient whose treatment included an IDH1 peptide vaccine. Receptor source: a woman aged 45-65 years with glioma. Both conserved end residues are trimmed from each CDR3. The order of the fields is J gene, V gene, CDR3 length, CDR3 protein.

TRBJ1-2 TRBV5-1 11 ASSLNMLTSYT
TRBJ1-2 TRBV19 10 ASSTRREGYT
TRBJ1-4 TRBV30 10 ACQGASEKLF
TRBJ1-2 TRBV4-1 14 ASSQGGRGRDYGYT
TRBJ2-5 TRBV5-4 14 ASSSPSMRDQETQY
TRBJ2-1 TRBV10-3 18 AISRPPGTGKGAPYNEQF
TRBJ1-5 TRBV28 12 ASNDRGPTQPQH
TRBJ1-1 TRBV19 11 ASSIEGGAEAF
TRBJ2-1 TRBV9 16 ASSNPSRTPKPYNEQF
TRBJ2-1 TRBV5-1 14 ASSLLAGGSYNEQF
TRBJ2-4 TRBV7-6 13 ASSYPPGAGNIQY
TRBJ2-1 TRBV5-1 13 ASSLGGQGYNEQF
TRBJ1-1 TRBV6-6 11 ASWTHKNTEAF
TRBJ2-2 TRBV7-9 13 ASSIWVEVTGELF
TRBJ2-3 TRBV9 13 ASGLGQASTDTQY
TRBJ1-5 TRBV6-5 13 ASSYSRQGNQPQH
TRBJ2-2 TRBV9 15 ASSVNRESEDTGELF
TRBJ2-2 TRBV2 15 ASSESGASGSTGELF
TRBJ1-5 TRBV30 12 AWRSAGGNQPQH
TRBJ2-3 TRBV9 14 ASSVGTSGRGDTQY
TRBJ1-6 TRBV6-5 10 ASSYVGSPLH
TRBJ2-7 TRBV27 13 ASSLLAGGFYEQY
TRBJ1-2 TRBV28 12 ASSSTGTAYGYT
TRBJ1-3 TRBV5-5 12 ASSLEGSGNTIY
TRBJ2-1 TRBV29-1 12 SVESDKSYNEQF
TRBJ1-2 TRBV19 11 ASRLTANYGYT
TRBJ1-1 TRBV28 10 ASSLSDTEAF
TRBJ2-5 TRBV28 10 ASGRGRETQY
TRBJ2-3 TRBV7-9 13 ASSLLVGGTDTQY
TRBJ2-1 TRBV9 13 ASSVSSSSYNEQF
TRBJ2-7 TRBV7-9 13 ASSPPSAGEYEQY